This T cell receptor beta chain was identified during a study of blood T cell repertoires in COVID-19. On the study more broadly: Sites in the United States, Italy and Spain provided acute and convalescent COVID-19 samples. T cells, B-cell-depleted T cells, or PBMCs supplied cDNA or gDNA.

Germline CDR1 and CDR2: ENHRY and SYGVKD. The CDR3 contains 14 residues. Trimming left V 7 bases short and J 2 bases short, with 14 bases between. In the authors' workflow: It was from reference gene primer amplification that nucleated cell counts were estimated. Clones were sequenced by immunoSEQ multiplex PCR, and TCRdb holds only the in-frame ones, with some missing. V, J and clone size were drawn from that table, and D and trimming were deduced from the DNA. The data hold roughly 30,000 clones, with around 89% observed a single time. Sequenced material: peripheral blood. The chain carries TRBV10-3 and TRBJ2-5, with TRBD1 as a possible D gene (6 bases). The clonotype was recovered from a human donor in a cohort sampled during active COVID-19. The CDR3: CAIKRTALQETQYF. CDR3 coding DNA: TGTGCCATCAAAAGGACAGCGCTACAAGAGACCCAGTACTTC.